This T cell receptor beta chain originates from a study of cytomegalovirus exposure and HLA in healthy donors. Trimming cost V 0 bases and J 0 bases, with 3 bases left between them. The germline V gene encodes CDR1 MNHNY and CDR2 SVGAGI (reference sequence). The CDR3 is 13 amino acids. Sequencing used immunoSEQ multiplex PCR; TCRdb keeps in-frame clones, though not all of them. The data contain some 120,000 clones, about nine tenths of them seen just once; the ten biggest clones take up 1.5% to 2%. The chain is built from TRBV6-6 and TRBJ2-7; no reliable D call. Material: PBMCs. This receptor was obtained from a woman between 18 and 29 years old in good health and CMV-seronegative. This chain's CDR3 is CASSYSSSYEQYF. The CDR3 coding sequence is TGTGCCAGCAGTTACTCCTCCTCCTACGAGCAGTACTTC.